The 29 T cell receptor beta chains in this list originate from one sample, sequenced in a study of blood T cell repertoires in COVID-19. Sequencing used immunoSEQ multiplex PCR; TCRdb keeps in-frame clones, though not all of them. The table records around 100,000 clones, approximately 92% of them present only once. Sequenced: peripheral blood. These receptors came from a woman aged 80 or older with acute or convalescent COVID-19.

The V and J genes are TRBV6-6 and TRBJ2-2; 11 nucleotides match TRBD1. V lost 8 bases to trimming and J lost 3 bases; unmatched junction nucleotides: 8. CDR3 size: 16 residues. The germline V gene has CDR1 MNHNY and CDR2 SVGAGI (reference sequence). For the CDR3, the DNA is TGTGCCAGCCACGGACAGGGGGCGCGAGACACCGGGGAGCTGTTTTTT. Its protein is CASHGQGARDTGELFF.

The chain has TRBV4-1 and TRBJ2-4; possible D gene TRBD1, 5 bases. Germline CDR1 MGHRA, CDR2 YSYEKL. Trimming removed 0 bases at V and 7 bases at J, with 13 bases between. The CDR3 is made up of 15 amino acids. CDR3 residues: CASSQESEQGNIQYF. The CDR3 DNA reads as TGCGCCAGCAGCCAAGAATCAGAGCAGGGTAACATTCAGTACTTC.

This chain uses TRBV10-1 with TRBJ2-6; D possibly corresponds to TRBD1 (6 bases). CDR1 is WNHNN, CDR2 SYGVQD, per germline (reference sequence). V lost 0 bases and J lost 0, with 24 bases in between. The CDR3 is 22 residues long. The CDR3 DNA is TGCGCCAGCAGTGAGTCCGATCGGGACACAGGAATACTTATCTCTGGGGCCAACGTCCTGACTTTC. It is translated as CASSESDRDTGILISGANVLTF.

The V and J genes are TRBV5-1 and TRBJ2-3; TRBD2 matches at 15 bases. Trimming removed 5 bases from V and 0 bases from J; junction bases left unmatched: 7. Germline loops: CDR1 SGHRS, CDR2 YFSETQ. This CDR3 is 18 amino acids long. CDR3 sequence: CASRRGLAGGRSTDTQYF. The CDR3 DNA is TGCGCCAGCAGACGAGGACTAGCGGGGGGGCGCAGCACAGATACGCAGTATTTT. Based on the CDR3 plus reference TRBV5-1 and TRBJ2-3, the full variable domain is KAGVTQTPRYLIKTRGQQVTLSCSPISGHRSVSWYQQTPGQGLQFLFEYFSETQRNKGNFPGRFSGRQFSNSRSEMNVSTLELGDSALYLCASRRGLAGGRSTDTQYFGPGTRLTVL.

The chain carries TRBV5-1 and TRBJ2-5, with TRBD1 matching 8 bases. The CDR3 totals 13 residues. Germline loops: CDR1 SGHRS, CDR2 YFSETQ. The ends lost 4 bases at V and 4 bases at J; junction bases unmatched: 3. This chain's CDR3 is CASSKTGGETQYF. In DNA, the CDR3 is TGCGCCAGCAGCAAAACAGGGGGAGAGACCCAGTACTTC.

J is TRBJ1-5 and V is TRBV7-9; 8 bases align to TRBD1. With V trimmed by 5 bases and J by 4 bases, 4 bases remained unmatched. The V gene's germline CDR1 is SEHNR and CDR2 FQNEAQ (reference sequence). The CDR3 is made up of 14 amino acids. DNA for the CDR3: TGTGCCAGCAGCAAAGGACAGGGAAATCAGCCCCAGCATTTT. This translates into CASSKGQGNQPQHF.

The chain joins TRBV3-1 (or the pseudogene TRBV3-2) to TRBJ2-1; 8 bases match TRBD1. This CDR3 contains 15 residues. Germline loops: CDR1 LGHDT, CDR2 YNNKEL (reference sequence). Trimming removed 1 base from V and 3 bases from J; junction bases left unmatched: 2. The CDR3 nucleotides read TGTGCCAGCAGCCAAGGGACAGGGCACTACAATGAGCAGTTCTTC. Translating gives CASSQGTGHYNEQFF.

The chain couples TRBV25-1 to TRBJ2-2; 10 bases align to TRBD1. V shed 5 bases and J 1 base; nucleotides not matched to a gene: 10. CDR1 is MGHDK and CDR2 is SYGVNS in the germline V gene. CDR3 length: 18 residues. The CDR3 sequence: CASSSQDRGIVNTGELFF. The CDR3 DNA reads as TGTGCCAGCAGTTCACAGGACAGGGGGATAGTGAACACCGGGGAGCTGTTTTTT.

Written as DNA, the CDR3 is TGTGCCAGCAGCCAAGTCGGGACAGGGACTGAAGCTTTCTTT. This translates into CASSQVGTGTEAFF. V is TRBV3-1 (or the pseudogene TRBV3-2) and J is TRBJ1-1; 9 bases agree with TRBD1. CDR1 and CDR2 from the germline V gene are LGHDT and YNNKEL (reference sequence). CDR3 size: 14 residues. Germline trimming cut 1 base from V and 5 bases from J; bases unmatched to any gene: 2.

In nucleotides, the CDR3 is TGTGCCAGCAGTTACTCGCCCCGGGTCCCTAACAATGAGCAGTTCTTC. Its translation: CASSYSPRVPNNEQFF. The genes are TRBV6-2 or TRBV6-3 and TRBJ2-1; D unresolved. Germline V lookup: CDR1 MNHEY, CDR2 SVGEGT. With 0 bases removed from V and 5 bases from J, the gap between germline ends came to 14 bases. This CDR3 region has 16 residues.

CDR3 sequence (DNA): TGTGCCAGTAGTAATAGCGGGGGGGCCTACAATGAGCAGTTCTTC. This codes for CASSNSGGAYNEQFF. The chain joins TRBV19 to TRBJ2-1; 11 nucleotides align to TRBD2. The CDR3 totals 15 residues. The ends lost 4 bases at V and 2 bases at J; junction bases unmatched: 1. CDR1 is LNHDA, CDR2 SQIVND, per germline (reference sequence).

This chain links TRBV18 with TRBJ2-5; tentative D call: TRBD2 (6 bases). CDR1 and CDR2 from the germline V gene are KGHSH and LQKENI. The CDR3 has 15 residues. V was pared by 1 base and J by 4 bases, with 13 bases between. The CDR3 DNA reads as TGTGCCAGCTCACCACAGATGGGGGGAGCAGAGACCCAGTACTTC. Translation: CASSPQMGGAETQYF.

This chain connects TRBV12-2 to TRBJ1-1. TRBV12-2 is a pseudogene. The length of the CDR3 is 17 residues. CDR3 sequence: CASRLAPREGSNTEAFF. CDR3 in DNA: TGTGCAAGTCGCTTAGCGCCCCGGGAGGGATCCAACACTGAAGCTTTCTTT.

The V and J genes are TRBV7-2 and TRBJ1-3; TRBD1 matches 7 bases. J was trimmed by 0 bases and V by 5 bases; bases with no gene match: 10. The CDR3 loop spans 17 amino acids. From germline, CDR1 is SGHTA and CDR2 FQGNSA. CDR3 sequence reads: CASSRPTGKSSGNTIYF. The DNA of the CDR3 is TGTGCCAGCAGCCGCCCGACAGGGAAGAGCTCTGGAAACACCATATATTTT.

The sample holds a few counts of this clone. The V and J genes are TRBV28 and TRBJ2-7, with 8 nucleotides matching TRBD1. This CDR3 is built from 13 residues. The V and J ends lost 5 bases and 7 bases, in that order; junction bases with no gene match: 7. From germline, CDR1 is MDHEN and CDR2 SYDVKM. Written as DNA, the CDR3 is TGTGCCAGCAGTCCTTGGACAGGGCAGGAGCAGTACTTC. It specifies CASSPWTGQEQYF.

The CDR3 DNA reads as TGCGCCAGCAGCTGGGGGGACAGGGACCAAGAGACCCAGTACTTC. Translated: CASSWGDRDQETQYF. The gene calls are TRBV5-1 and TRBJ2-5; 9 bases agree with TRBD1. CDR1 and CDR2 from the germline V gene are SGHRS and YFSETQ. Losses at the gene ends were 3 bases for V and 0 bases for J; bases not matched to a gene: 3. The CDR3 length is 15 residues.

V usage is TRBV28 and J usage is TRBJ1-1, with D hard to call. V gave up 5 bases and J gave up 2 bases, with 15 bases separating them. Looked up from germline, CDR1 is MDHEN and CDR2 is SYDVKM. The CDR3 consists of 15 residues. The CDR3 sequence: CASSPFLRENTEAFF. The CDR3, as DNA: TGTGCCAGCAGTCCCTTTTTGCGGGAAAACACTGAAGCTTTCTTT.

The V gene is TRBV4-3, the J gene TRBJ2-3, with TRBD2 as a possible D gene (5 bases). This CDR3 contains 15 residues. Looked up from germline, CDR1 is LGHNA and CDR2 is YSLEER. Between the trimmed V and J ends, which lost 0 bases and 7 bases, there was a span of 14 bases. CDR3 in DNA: TGCGCCAGCAGCCAAGAGCCCGGGAAATGGAATACGCAGTATTTT. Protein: CASSQEPGKWNTQYF.

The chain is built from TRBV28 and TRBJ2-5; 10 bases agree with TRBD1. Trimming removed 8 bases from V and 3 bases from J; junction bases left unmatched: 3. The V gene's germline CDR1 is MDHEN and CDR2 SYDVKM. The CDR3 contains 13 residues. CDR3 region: CASSDRGKETQYF. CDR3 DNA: TGTGCCAGCTCGGACAGGGGGAAAGAGACCCAGTACTTC.

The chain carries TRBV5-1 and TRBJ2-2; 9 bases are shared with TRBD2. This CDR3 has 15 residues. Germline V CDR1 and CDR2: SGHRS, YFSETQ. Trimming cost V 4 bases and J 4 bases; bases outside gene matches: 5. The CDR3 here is CASSGGLALTGELFF. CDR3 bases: TGCGCCAGCAGCGGGGGACTAGCCCTCACCGGGGAGCTGTTTTTT. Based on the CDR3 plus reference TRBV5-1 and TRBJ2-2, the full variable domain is KAGVTQTPRYLIKTRGQQVTLSCSPISGHRSVSWYQQTPGQGLQFLFEYFSETQRNKGNFPGRFSGRQFSNSRSEMNVSTLELGDSALYLCASSGGLALTGELFFGEGSRLTVL.

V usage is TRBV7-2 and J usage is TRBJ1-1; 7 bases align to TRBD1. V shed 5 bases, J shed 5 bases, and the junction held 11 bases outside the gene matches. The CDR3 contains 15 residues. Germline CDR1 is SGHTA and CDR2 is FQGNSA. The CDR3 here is CASSTRQGQGTEAFF. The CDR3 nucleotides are TGTGCCAGCAGCACAAGACAGGGTCAGGGTACTGAAGCTTTCTTT.

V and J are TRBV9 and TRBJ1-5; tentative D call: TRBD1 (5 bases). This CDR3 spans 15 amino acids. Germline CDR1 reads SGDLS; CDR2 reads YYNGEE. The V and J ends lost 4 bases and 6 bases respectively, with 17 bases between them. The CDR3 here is CASSISGTPPQPQHF. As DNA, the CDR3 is TGTGCCAGCAGCATATCCGGGACTCCGCCTCAGCCCCAGCATTTT.

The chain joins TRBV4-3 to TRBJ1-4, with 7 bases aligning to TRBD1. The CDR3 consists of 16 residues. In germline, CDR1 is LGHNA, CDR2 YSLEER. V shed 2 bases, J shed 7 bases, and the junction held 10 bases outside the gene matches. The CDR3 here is CASSQSHRGMSEKLFF. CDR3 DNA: TGCGCCAGCAGCCAATCCCACAGGGGCATGAGTGAAAAACTGTTTTTT.

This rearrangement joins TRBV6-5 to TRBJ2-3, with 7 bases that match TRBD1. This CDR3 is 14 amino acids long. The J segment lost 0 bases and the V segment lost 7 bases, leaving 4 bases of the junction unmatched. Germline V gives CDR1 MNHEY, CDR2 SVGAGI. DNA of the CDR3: TGTGCCAGCAAACCGGGACAGAGCACAGATACGCAGTATTTT. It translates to CASKPGQSTDTQYF.

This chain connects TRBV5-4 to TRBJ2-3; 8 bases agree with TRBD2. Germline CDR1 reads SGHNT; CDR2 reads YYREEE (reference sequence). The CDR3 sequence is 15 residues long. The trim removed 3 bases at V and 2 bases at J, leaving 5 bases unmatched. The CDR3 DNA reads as TGTGCCAGCAGCTGGCGGGGGGAGTTCACAGATACGCAGTATTTT. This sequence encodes CASSWRGEFTDTQYF.

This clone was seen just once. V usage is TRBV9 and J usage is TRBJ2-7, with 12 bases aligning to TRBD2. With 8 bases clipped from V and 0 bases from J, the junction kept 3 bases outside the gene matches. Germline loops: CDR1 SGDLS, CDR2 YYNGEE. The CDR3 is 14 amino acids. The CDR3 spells CASSLAGGSYEQYF. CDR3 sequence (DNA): TGTGCCAGTTCACTAGCGGGGGGCTCCTACGAGCAGTACTTC.

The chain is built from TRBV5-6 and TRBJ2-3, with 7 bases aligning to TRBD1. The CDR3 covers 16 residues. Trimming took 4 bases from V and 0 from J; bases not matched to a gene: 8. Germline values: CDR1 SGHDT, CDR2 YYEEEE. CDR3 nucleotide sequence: TGTGCCAGCAGCCTGGGGGACAGACCCAGCACAGATACGCAGTATTTT. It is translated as CASSLGDRPSTDTQYF.

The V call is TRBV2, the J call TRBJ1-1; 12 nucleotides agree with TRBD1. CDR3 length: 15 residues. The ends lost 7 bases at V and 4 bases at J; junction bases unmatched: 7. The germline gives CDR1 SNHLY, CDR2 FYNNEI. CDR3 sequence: CASNLGGQGATEAFF. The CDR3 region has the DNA TGTGCCAGCAACCTGGGGGGACAGGGGGCCACTGAAGCTTTCTTT.

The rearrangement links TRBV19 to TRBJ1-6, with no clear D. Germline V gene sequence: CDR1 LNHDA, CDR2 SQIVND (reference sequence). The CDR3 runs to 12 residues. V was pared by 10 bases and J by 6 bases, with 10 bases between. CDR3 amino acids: CATAAGNSPLHF. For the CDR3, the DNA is TGTGCCACCGCGGCGGGTAATTCACCCCTCCACTTT.